What follows is one TCR beta chain and its context. This record belongs to a study of blood T cell repertoires in COVID-19. Study background: Samples taken during acute and convalescent COVID-19 were collected in the United States, Italy and Spain. PBMCs, B-cell-depleted T cells, or T cells were the source of the cDNA or gDNA that made up the material.

In the study's own analysis: Amplifying reference gene primers gave estimates of nucleated cell counts. Measured with immunoSEQ multiplex PCR; TCRdb has only the in-frame clones, and not every one. D and trimming come from the DNA, and the V and J calls and clone size come from that table. The table lists about 90,000 clones, more than 70% of them singletons. This CDR3 is built from 11 residues. With 5 bases clipped from V and 7 bases from J, the junction kept 3 bases outside the gene matches. CDR1 DFQATT and CDR2 SNEGSKA come from the germline V gene (reference sequence). The clonotype originates from a woman older than 75 with acute or convalescent COVID-19. The V gene is TRBV20-1, the J gene TRBJ1-2; 8 bases line up with TRBD1. The sequencing sample was made of peripheral blood. The CDR3 coding sequence is TGCAGTGCTGGACAGGGTAGTGGCTACACCTTC. Its translation: CSAGQGSGYTF.